This TCR beta chain was observed in a study of early T cells in non-severe SARS-CoV-2 infection. On the study more broadly: Bulk RNA from unsorted whole blood was sequenced; chains were unpaired.

This clonotype was found a few times. Germline values: CDR1 GTSNPN, CDR2 SVGIG (reference sequence). V dropped 4 bases and J dropped 8; count of bases not matched to a gene: 5. This CDR3 comprises 14 residues. MiXCR, applied by TCRdb to the 5' RACE reads, yields one record per CDR3 protein. The sample lists 55,000 to 70,000 distinct CDR3 sequences, roughly 12% occurring once. Sequencing used whole blood. V is TRBV30 and J is TRBJ1-6, with TRBD1 identical over 10 bases. The origin of this receptor is an adult who was a healthcare worker with PCR-confirmed SARS-CoV-2 infection or an uninfected control (not recorded which). The CDR3 is CAWTVGTGDSPLHF. The CDR3 DNA reads as TGTGCCTGGACCGTCGGGACAGGGGATTCACCCCTCCACTTT.